This TCR beta chain was retrieved from a study of Ad26.COV2.S vaccination and SARS-CoV-2 variants. The treatment: over 15 received Ad26.COV2.S at low or high dose, single or two shots; roughly 5 received placebo; per-sample allocation not given. The samples date from day 63 after the first vaccine or placebo injection. Clones were read by immunoSEQ multiplex PCR, and TCRdb kept only the in-frame ones, dropping some. Of hundreds of thousands of clones listed, around 92% were seen once; the top ten hold roughly 1.7%. The ends were cut back, 2 bases at V and 1 base at J, with 7 bases in the middle. The length of the CDR3 is 14 residues. Germline V gene lookup returns CDR1 SEHNR and CDR2 FQNEAQ (reference sequence).

The chain employs TRBV7-9 and TRBJ2-3; D is unclear. This material consisted of peripheral blood, taken in a trial of Ad26.COV2.S vaccine versus placebo. This TCR was recovered from a person aged 18 to 59 who received the Ad26.COV2.S COVID-19 vaccine or a placebo. CDR3 in amino acids: CASSLQYGTDTQYF. CDR3 bases: TGTGCCAGCAGCTTACAGTATGGCACAGATACGCAGTATTTT.